Listed below are T cell receptor beta chains from one sample, sequenced in a study of cytomegalovirus exposure and HLA in healthy donors. Method: immunoSEQ multiplex PCR; TCRdb's copy keeps in-frame clones and lacks some. This table has 150,000 to 200,000 clones, around four fifths appearing once. The material sequenced was PBMCs. The source of these receptors is a girl between 5 and 17 years old in good health and CMV-seropositive. The CDR3 runs from the conserved cysteine through the conserved F or W. Each record gives: D gene, V gene, J gene, clone size, CDR3 protein, CDR3 DNA. The D gene is left open where the match is weak. Where a row states a size, it is once, few, many or the class of an expanded clone; other rows omit it.

TRBD1,TRBV19,TRBJ1-1,NA,CASSTAGTAYTEAFF,TGTGCCAGTAGTACGGCCGGGACAGCCTACACTGAAGCTTTCTTT
TRBD1,TRBV5-6,TRBJ1-4,NA,CASSPDRGRAIEKLFF,TGTGCCAGCAGCCCGGACAGGGGGAGGGCCATTGAAAAACTGTTTTTT
NA,TRBV25-1,TRBJ1-2,NA,CASSETANGDYGYTF,TGTGCCAGCAGTGAAACAGCCAACGGCGACTATGGCTACACCTTC
TRBD1,TRBV2,TRBJ2-7,NA,CASSETGQSFYEQYF,TGTGCCAGCAGTGAGACGGGACAGTCATTCTACGAGCAGTACTTC
NA,TRBV6-5,TRBJ1-5,NA,CASSNTRAVQPQHF,TGTGCCAGCAGTAACACCAGGGCGGTTCAGCCCCAGCATTTT
NA,TRBV19,TRBJ1-5,once,CASSIAAVRISNQPQHF,TGTGCCAGTAGTATAGCGGCGGTACGGATTAGCAATCAGCCCCAGCATTTT
NA,TRBV27,TRBJ1-2,NA,CASSLSSDSPKTLYGYTF,TGTGCCAGCAGTTTATCGTCGGACAGCCCAAAAACCCTCTATGGCTACACCTTC
NA,TRBV2,TRBJ1-1,NA,CASSDPGSPNTEAFF,TGTGCCAGCTCCGACCCCGGGAGCCCGAACACTGAAGCTTTCTTT
NA,TRBV7-9,TRBJ1-1,NA,CASSLVRLTAFF,TGTGCCAGCAGCTTAGTCAGGTTGACGGCTTTCTTT
TRBD1,TRBV4-1,TRBJ1-1,NA,CASSQGQGGNTEAFF,TGCGCCAGCAGCCAAGGACAGGGAGGGAACACTGAAGCTTTCTTT
NA,TRBV4-2,TRBJ1-5,NA,CASSQDRLEPQHF,TGTGCCAGCAGCCAAGACAGGTTGGAACCCCAGCATTTT
TRBD1,TRBV9,TRBJ1-2,few,CASNSPDRGREGYTF,TGTGCCAGCAACTCTCCTGACAGGGGGCGCGAGGGCTACACCTTC
TRBD2,TRBV5-1,TRBJ2-1,NA,CASSRAGTIPIYEQFF,TGCGCCAGCAGCAGGGCCGGGACTATTCCGATCTATGAGCAGTTCTTC
NA,TRBV27,TRBJ2-7,few,CASSYGRGYEQYF,TGTGCCAGCAGTTATGGCAGGGGCTACGAGCAGTACTTC
NA,TRBV4-2,TRBJ1-4,NA,CASSQWDIATNEKLFF,TGTGCCAGCAGCCAATGGGACATAGCAACTAATGAAAAACTGTTTTTT
NA,TRBV9,TRBJ2-1,once,CASSVAGYEQFF,TGTGCCAGCAGCGTAGCCGGGTATGAGCAGTTCTTC
TRBD1,TRBV30,TRBJ1-2,NA,CAWSDPPGQNGYTF,TGTGCCTGGAGTGACCCACCGGGACAGAATGGCTACACCTTC
NA,TRBV19,TRBJ1-1,NA,CASSIVGQLNTEAFF,TGTGCCAGTAGTATTGTCGGACAACTAAACACTGAAGCTTTCTTT
TRBD1,TRBV7-8,TRBJ2-1,NA,CASSWQVPDRGIVFVNEQFF,TGTGCCAGCAGCTGGCAAGTTCCGGACAGGGGAATAGTTTTTGTGAATGAGCAGTTCTTC
NA,TRBV6-5,TRBJ1-6,NA,CASRRQEMGSPLHF,TGTGCCAGCAGAAGACAGGAGATGGGGTCACCCCTCCACTTT
TRBD2,TRBV5-1,TRBJ2-3,NA,CASSQVSGMGTDTQYF,TGCGCCAGCAGCCAGGTTAGCGGGATGGGCACAGATACGCAGTATTTT
NA,TRBV28,TRBJ2-1,NA,CASSPSSYNEQFF,TGTGCCAGCAGTCCGAGCTCCTACAATGAGCAGTTCTTC
NA,TRBV9,TRBJ1-1,few,CASSASGKGVMNTEAFF,TGTGCCAGCAGCGCGTCGGGTAAGGGGGTGATGAACACTGAAGCTTTCTTT
NA,TRBV2,TRBJ1-1,NA,CATLKGVGGWTEAFF,TGTGCCACCCTTAAGGGGGTCGGTGGGTGGACTGAAGCTTTCTTT
TRBD1,TRBV5-4,TRBJ1-4,NA,CASSHRDRVEKLFF,TGTGCCAGCAGCCACCGGGACAGGGTCGAAAAACTGTTTTTT
TRBD1,TRBV27,TRBJ1-2,NA,CASSWRGQGYGYTF,TGTGCCAGCAGTTGGCGGGGACAGGGTTATGGCTACACCTTC
TRBD2,TRBV2,TRBJ2-7,NA,CASSRSGTTTYEQYF,TGTGCCAGCAGTCGGAGCGGGACCACAACCTACGAGCAGTACTTC
TRBD1,TRBV19,TRBJ1-5,NA,CASRGTGWGQPQHF,TGTGCCAGTAGGGGGACAGGGTGGGGCCAGCCCCAGCATTTT
NA,TRBV5-4,TRBJ1-6,NA,CASSLDSNSPLHF,TGTGCCAGCAGCTTGGACAGTAATTCACCCCTCCACTTT
TRBD1,TRBV19,TRBJ1-2,few,CASYQPGGAVSGYTF,TGTGCCAGTTATCAGCCAGGGGGCGCGGTCAGCGGCTACACCTTC
NA,TRBV18,TRBJ1-2,NA,CASSPPETGYGYTF,TGTGCCAGCTCACCACCGGAGACAGGCTATGGCTACACCTTC
TRBD1,TRBV5-1,TRBJ2-7,NA,CASSLRQGSYEQYF,TGCGCCAGCAGCTTACGACAGGGATCCTACGAGCAGTACTTC
NA,TRBV7-9,TRBJ2-3,NA,CASREGTDTQYF,TGTGCCAGCAGGGAGGGCACAGATACGCAGTATTTT
NA,TRBV5-4,TRBJ2-1,NA,CASSIRVSYNEQFF,TGTGCCAGCAGCATCCGGGTCTCCTACAATGAGCAGTTCTTC
TRBD1,TRBV19,TRBJ2-1,NA,CASRTPGQGLNEQFF,TGTGCCAGCCGCACCCCGGGACAGGGTCTCAATGAGCAGTTCTTC
TRBD1,TRBV9,TRBJ1-1,NA,CASSGQGASEAFF,TGTGCCAGCAGCGGACAGGGGGCCTCTGAAGCTTTCTTT
TRBD1,TRBV19,TRBJ2-7,NA,CASSPAGQGNYEQYF,TGTGCCAGTAGTCCCGCGGGACAGGGAAACTACGAGCAGTACTTC
NA,TRBV15,TRBJ1-1,NA,CATSRATGRRAEAFF,TGTGCCACCAGCAGAGCTACAGGGAGACGCGCTGAAGCTTTCTTT
TRBD2,TRBV6-1,TRBJ2-3,NA,CASSTSGGASDTQYF,TGTGCCAGCAGTACTAGCGGGGGGGCATCTGATACGCAGTATTTT
TRBD1,TRBV6-1,TRBJ1-5,NA,CASLRGRNQPQHF,TGTGCCAGCTTAAGGGGGCGGAATCAGCCCCAGCATTTT
TRBD2,TRBV10-1,TRBJ2-1,NA,CASSPGLAVNEQFF,TGCGCCAGCAGCCCGGGACTAGCGGTCAATGAGCAGTTCTTC
TRBD2,TRBV6-5,TRBJ2-5,NA,CASSERGAQETQYF,TGTGCCAGCAGCGAGCGGGGGGCACAAGAGACCCAGTACTTC
NA,TRBV5-1,TRBJ1-1,NA,CASRDRQGMDTEAFF,TGCGCCAGCAGGGATAGGCAGGGGATGGACACTGAAGCTTTCTTT
TRBD1,TRBV4-1,TRBJ2-5,NA,CASSQVQGARETQYF,TGCGCCAGCAGCCAAGTTCAGGGGGCCAGGGAGACCCAGTACTTC
NA,TRBV15,TRBJ2-2,NA,CATSRTGRVFGELFF,TGTGCCACCAGCAGAACAGGGAGAGTTTTCGGGGAGCTGTTTTTT
TRBD1,TRBV18,TRBJ1-1,NA,CASSLTGPNTEAFF,TGTGCCAGCTCACTGACAGGGCCGAACACTGAAGCTTTCTTT
NA,TRBV5-1,TRBJ1-3,NA,CASSSGGEGNTIYF,TGCGCCAGCAGCTCGGGGGGGGAAGGAAACACCATATATTTT
NA,TRBV5-5,TRBJ1-1,NA,CASSLVAAGGMNTEAFF,TGTGCCAGCAGCTTGGTTGCAGCTGGGGGCATGAACACTGAAGCTTTCTTT
TRBD1,TRBV10-3,TRBJ1-1,NA,CAISAGKGAGDTEAFF,TGTGCCATCAGTGCCGGGAAGGGGGCAGGCGACACTGAAGCTTTCTTT
NA,TRBV5-5,TRBJ1-1,NA,CASSLLGQNTEAFF,TGTGCCAGCAGCTTATTAGGACAGAACACTGAAGCTTTCTTT
NA,TRBV5-4,TRBJ1-2,NA,CASSLLHRTDGYTF,TGTGCCAGCAGCTTGCTTCACAGAACCGATGGCTACACCTTC
NA,TRBV11-2,TRBJ2-1,NA,CASSLWAEGNEQFF,TGTGCCAGCAGCTTATGGGCGGAGGGCAATGAGCAGTTCTTC
TRBD1,TRBV4-1,TRBJ2-3,NA,CASSREANGQGTF,TGCGCCAGCAGCCGAGAAGCGAACGGACAGGGCACTTTT
NA,TRBV7-9,TRBJ1-1,NA,CASSQNTEAFF,TGTGCCAGCAGCCAAAACACTGAAGCTTTCTTT
NA,TRBV4-1,TRBJ2-3,once,CASSQNGLSTQYF,TGCGCCAGCAGCCAAAATGGGCTCTCTACGCAGTATTTT
NA,TRBV7-3,TRBJ2-5,NA,CASSLGALEGETQYF,TGTGCCAGCAGCTTGGGTGCGCTGGAGGGGGAGACCCAGTACTTC
NA,TRBV6-5,TRBJ1-2,NA,CASSPDSPYYGYTF,TGTGCCAGCAGCCCAGACAGCCCCTACTATGGCTACACCTTC
TRBD1,TRBV7-8,TRBJ1-2,NA,CASSVDRVGGYTF,TGTGCCAGCAGCGTGGACAGGGTGGGGGGCTACACCTTC
NA,TRBV6-6,TRBJ1-2,NA,CASRNLVSGYTF,TGTGCCAGCAGGAACTTAGTAAGTGGCTACACCTTC
NA,TRBV27,TRBJ1-2,NA,CASSFVHFAGGDGYTF,TGTGCCAGCAGTTTCGTACACTTTGCCGGGGGGGATGGCTACACCTTC